This TCR beta chain stems from a study of blood T cell repertoires in COVID-19. Study background: Sites across the United States, Italy and Spain contributed samples from acute and convalescent COVID-19. Nucleic acid was either cDNA or gDNA, and it came from T cells, B-cell-depleted T cells, or PBMCs.

In the source study's methods: Estimation of nucleated cell counts relied on the amplification of reference gene primers. Repertoires were generated with immunoSEQ multiplex PCR, while TCRdb's copy carries only in-frame clones and drops some. The V and J calls and the clone size are those of that table, but D and trimming were determined from the DNA. The sample carries 200,000 to 250,000 clones, approximately 81% recorded once. Germline V gives CDR1 LGHDT, CDR2 YNNKEL (reference sequence). With V trimmed by 3 bases and J by 5 bases, 2 bases remained unmatched. This CDR3 comprises 13 residues. This TCR was sampled from a woman aged 80 or older with acute or convalescent COVID-19. The sample was peripheral blood. The V and J genes are TRBV3-1 (or the pseudogene TRBV3-2) and TRBJ2-7; 9 bases match TRBD2. The chain's CDR3 is CASSHLAGDEQYF. The CDR3 coding sequence is TGTGCCAGCAGCCATTTAGCGGGGGACGAGCAGTACTTC.